This record concerns one T cell receptor beta chain sequence. This receptor's antigen is unknown. It has no much larger one-base neighbor in the sample; base qualities were not kept. The CDR3 runs 17 residues from the cysteine to the phenylalanine. Only the CDR3 DNA stays, 51 bases, in frame from base 1. CDR1 is given as MGHDK and CDR2 as SYGVNS, both from the germline V gene. Germline trimming amounts to 7 bases on V and 3 bases on J, with 18 as the count of junction bases outside the gene matches. The data derive from a study of blood T cell repertoires in COVID-19 (TCRdb year 2020). Notes on the research overall: Samples covering the acute and convalescent phases of COVID-19 were provided by collaborators in the United States, Italy and Spain. The repertoires were released in a freely available public database meant as a resource for research on the immune response to SARS-CoV-2. The material from the prospective study consisted of cDNA or gDNA derived from T cells, B-cell-depleted T cells, or PBMCs. The samples were drawn from two sources: the first 160 participants of the ongoing ImmuneRACE study, and 1,200 or so subjects contributed by 6 global collaborators. The dataset comprised deeply sampled blood TCRbeta repertoires from subjects exposed to, actively infected with, or recovered from COVID-19. Where available, HLA class I and class II types were obtained from metadata supplied by the sample provider rather than from assay-based typing. The sample metadata nearly always contained a de-identified subject ID, COVID-19 status, age in years and sex. General conclusions and limits of the study: The quantity of clinical and demographic metadata differed by source and by participant and was supplied without curation.

The immunoSEQ Assay, a bias-controlled multiplex PCR, was used to amplify TCRbeta CDR3 regions from genomic DNA. In the original analysis: The number of nucleated cells in each sample was estimated from the amplification of reference gene primers within the assay. Sequence reads were collapsed and filtered to measure the absolute abundance of every unique TCRbeta CDR3 rearrangement. For each sample, productive Simpson clonality was calculated as the square root of Simpson's diversity index over productive rearrangements. As stored in TCRdb, this immuneACCESS dataset retains in-frame rearrangements with V and J assigned. A fraction of the clones does not appear; measured against another copy, unresolved V genes explain less than half of the discrepancy, and the remainder lacks a known reason. That table gives V, J and clone size, and the DNA gave D and trimming. For this sample there are fewer than 150,000 clones; around nine tenths appear just once. The top ten clonotypes cover roughly a tenth of the sample.

The collaborating institutions used their own protocols to collect whole blood in K2EDTA tubes. For TCRbeta analysis, collaborators shipped samples as frozen whole blood, isolated PBMCs, or DNA extracted from either of those sample types. The sample comprised peripheral blood. This clonotype was obtained from a man aged 45-65 years with active or convalescent COVID-19. This receptor chain uses TRBV25-1 and TRBJ2-7; TRBD1 lines up with 7 middle nucleotides. In nucleotides, the sequence is TGTGCCAGCACCCCAAGGGGGCGGGCAGGGCCCGGCTACGAGCAGTACTTC. Translated, it reads CASTPRGRAGPGYEQYF.